One and the same sample provided the 25 T cell receptor beta chains below, sequenced in a study of shared clonotypes between healthy human individuals. Data came from immunoSEQ multiplex PCR; TCRdb stores just in-frame clones and leaves some out. The table includes 2 million to 2.5 million clones, 90% to 96% detected once. The sequencing sample was made of naive CD4+ T cells sorted from blood. Noted subset: CD45RA+ positively selected. Source of these receptors: a man aged 18-30 years in good health.

The chain carries TRBV19 and TRBJ1-5; D uncertain. Germline assignment: CDR1 LNHDA and CDR2 SQIVND (reference sequence). The germline V and J ends were trimmed by 3 bases and 4 bases, with 10 bases remaining between them. The CDR3 has 14 residues. Here the CDR3 DNA reads TGTGCCAGTAGTATCGACGGGATTAATCAGCCCCAGCATTTT. Residues: CASSIDGINQPQHF.

The chain combines TRBV4-1 with TRBJ2-7; tentative D call: TRBD1 (7 bases). This CDR3 has 15 amino acids. Germline lookup yields CDR1 MGHRA and CDR2 YSYEKL. The V gene lost 2 bases and the J gene lost 6 bases, with 17 bases spanning the gap. The CDR3 DNA reads TGCGCCAGCAGCCAATGGACGCAGGGGGGAGGCGAGCAGTACTTC. It is translated as CASSQWTQGGGEQYF.

This chain connects TRBV28 to TRBJ1-3; tentatively, D is TRBD1 (5 bases). The germline V gene has CDR1 MDHEN and CDR2 SYDVKM. V gave up 4 bases and J gave up 0 bases, with 10 bases separating them. This CDR3 contains 15 residues. The CDR3 sequence: CASSSQGYSGNTIYF. The CDR3 region has the DNA TGTGCCAGCAGTTCCCAGGGTTACTCTGGAAACACCATATATTTT.

This clone was picked up one time. V usage is TRBV7-2 and J usage is TRBJ2-7, with D unclear. This CDR3 has 15 amino acids. Trimming cost V 6 bases and J 2 bases, with 17 bases left between them. Germline V gene sequence: CDR1 SGHTA, CDR2 FQGNSA. The CDR3 loop is CASRDDSLGTYEQYF. The CDR3 region has the DNA TGTGCCAGCAGGGACGACTCACTTGGTACCTACGAGCAGTACTTC.

The rearrangement uses TRBV19 and TRBJ1-2; D remains ambiguous. The CDR3 has 14 amino acids. Per germline, CDR1 LNHDA and CDR2 SQIVND (reference sequence). Trimming shortened V by 3 bases and J by 8 bases, and 16 bases separated the two germline ends. CDR3 amino acids: CASSMLSISFGYTF. The CDR3 region has the DNA TGTGCCAGTAGTATGTTAAGCATCTCATTCGGCTACACCTTC. Supplemented by reference TRBV19 and TRBJ1-2, the full variable domain reads DGGITQSPKYLFRKEGQNVTLSCEQNLNHDAMYWYRQDPGQGLRLIYYSQIVNDFQKGDIAEGYSVSREKKESFPLTVTSAQKNPTAFYLCASSMLSISFGYTFGSGTRLTVV.

The V and J genes are TRBV6-6 and TRBJ2-7; 9 nucleotides align to TRBD1. V shed 6 bases and J 6 bases; nucleotides not matched to a gene: 3. Germline lookup yields CDR1 MNHNY and CDR2 SVGAGI (reference sequence). This CDR3 has 12 amino acids. In nucleotides, the CDR3 is TGTGCCAGCAGGACAGGGGGTGGCGAGCAGTACTTC. This gives the protein CASRTGGGEQYF.

In nucleotides, the CDR3 is TGTGCCAGCAGTGGAAGGGCTGAGAACATTCAGTACTTC. Amino acids: CASSGRAENIQYF. The V gene is TRBV6-1, the J gene TRBJ2-4; no firm D call. This CDR3 contains 13 residues. The V gene's germline CDR1 is MNHNS and CDR2 SASEGT. Trimming cost V 4 bases and J 7 bases, with 11 bases left between them.

The rearrangement joins TRBV7-9 to TRBJ1-6, with 8 positions matching TRBD1. In germline, CDR1 is SEHNR, CDR2 FQNEAQ (reference sequence). The V segment lost 0 bases and the J segment 7 bases; nucleotides outside the gene matches: 8. The CDR3 has 17 amino acids. CDR3 residues: CASSLARQGAGNSPLHF. In nucleotides, the CDR3 is TGTGCCAGCAGCTTAGCGCGCCAGGGGGCAGGGAATTCACCCCTCCACTTT.

The chain carries TRBV13 and TRBJ2-7, with 8 bases that match TRBD1. The CDR3 length is 13 residues. Trimming took 5 bases from V and 4 from J; bases not matched to a gene: 4. The germline V gene encodes CDR1 PRHDT and CDR2 FYEKMQ (reference sequence). The CDR3 DNA reads TGTGCCAGCAGCCGGGACAGGCTTTACGAGCAGTACTTC. The encoded protein is CASSRDRLYEQYF.

This clone was seen once. The V gene is TRBV28, the J gene TRBJ1-2; TRBD1 is a possible D gene (5 bases). The CDR3 length is 17 residues. The germline gives CDR1 MDHEN, CDR2 SYDVKM. The V end was cut by 2 bases, the J end by 6 bases, with 22 bases between. The CDR3 coding sequence is TGTGCCAGCAGTTTAATCCTCGCAGGGTTGGAGAGGAATGGCTACACCTTC. It encodes CASSLILAGLERNGYTF.

The rearrangement joins TRBV4-2 to TRBJ2-5, with TRBD1 identical over 7 bases. CDR3 length: 15 residues. Germline V gives CDR1 LGHNA, CDR2 YNFKEQ. The V segment lost 1 base and the J segment 5 bases; nucleotides outside the gene matches: 7. The CDR3 DNA follows: TGTGCCAGCAGCCAAGGAGACAGGGATGGCGAGACCCAGTACTTC. As protein: CASSQGDRDGETQYF.

The chain employs TRBV4-3 and TRBJ2-1, with 12 positions matching TRBD2. Germline assignment: CDR1 LGHNA and CDR2 YSLEER. V lost 4 bases to trimming and J lost 8 bases; unmatched junction nucleotides: 6. The CDR3 is 15 residues long. CDR3 protein: CASSPGLAGTDEQFF. The CDR3 DNA is TGCGCCAGCAGCCCCGGACTAGCGGGAACGGATGAGCAGTTCTTC.

Details on this clone: The sample has other DNA sequences that encode this CDR3 too. This rearrangement joins TRBV29-1 to TRBJ2-3; no reliable D call. V lost 4 bases to trimming and J lost 0 bases, with 5 bases between them. Germline loops: CDR1 SQVTM, CDR2 ANQGSEA. CDR3 size: 12 residues. The CDR3 bases are TGCAGCGTTGTGACAAGCACAGATACGCAGTATTTT. It translates to CSVVTSTDTQYF.

In regard to this clone: The junction departs from germline at one end; a sequencing error may be responsible. Other DNA sequences in the sample encode the same CDR3. V gene TRBV7-7 combines with J gene TRBJ2-1, with 8 bases identical to TRBD1. The germline V gene encodes CDR1 SSHAT and CDR2 FNYEAQ (reference sequence). This CDR3 contains 13 residues. In DNA, the CDR3 is TGTGCTAGCAGCTTAGACAGGGGCAATGAGCAGTTCTTC. Encoded protein: CASSLDRGNEQFF.

Note on this clone: A much larger clone lies a single base off, so this may be a read error. The same CDR3 is also encoded by other DNA sequences in this sample. This chain connects TRBV5-4 to TRBJ1-2; D not certain. Germline CDR1 SGHNT, CDR2 YYREEE (reference sequence). The CDR3 loop spans 12 amino acids. Trimming removed 0 bases from V and 6 bases from J, with 6 bases in between. As DNA, the CDR3 is TGTGCCAGCAGCTTGGACAGCAATGGCTACACCTTC. It codes for CASSLDSNGYTF. The full variable domain, in which reference TRBV5-4 and TRBJ1-2 provide the parts outside the CDR3, is ETGVTQSPTHLIKTRGQQVTLRCSSQSGHNTVSWYQQALGQGPQFIFQYYREEENGRGNFPPRFSGLQFPNYSSELNVNALELDDSALYLCASSLDSNGYTFGSGTRLTVV.

This clone came up once. The V and J genes are TRBV2 and TRBJ2-7; D is undetermined. V lost 7 bases and J 2 bases, leaving 15 bases between the germline ends. Germline CDR1 is SNHLY and CDR2 is FYNNEI. The length of the CDR3 is 14 residues. The CDR3 reads CASNQATNPYEQYF. In nucleotides, the CDR3 is TGTGCCAGCAACCAGGCTACCAACCCCTACGAGCAGTACTTC.

The gene calls are TRBV6-5 and TRBJ2-2; TRBD1 agrees at 9 bases. Germline V gene lookup returns CDR1 MNHEY and CDR2 SVGAGI. The CDR3 spans 15 residues. V dropped 5 bases and J dropped 2; count of bases not matched to a gene: 3. CDR3 coding DNA: TGTGCCAGCAGTAAGGGACAGGGTAACACCGGGGAGCTGTTTTTT. Protein sequence: CASSKGQGNTGELFF.

This clone appeared once. J is TRBJ2-3 and V is TRBV28; 15 bases are shared with TRBD2. V shed 8 bases and J 0 bases; nucleotides not matched to a gene: 9. CDR1 is MDHEN, CDR2 SYDVKM, per germline. There are 18 residues in the CDR3. Here the CDR3 reads CASLPPGLAGGSTDTQYF. DNA of the CDR3: TGTGCCAGCCTCCCACCGGGACTAGCGGGGGGAAGCACAGATACGCAGTATTTT. Full variable domain (outside the CDR3, taken from reference TRBV28 and TRBJ2-3): DVKVTQSSRYLVKRTGEKVFLECVQDMDHENMFWYRQDPGLGLRLIYFSYDVKMKEKGDIPEGYSVSREKKERFSLILESASTNQTSMYLCASLPPGLAGGSTDTQYFGPGTRLTVL.

V usage is TRBV30 and J usage is TRBJ2-7; TRBD2 matches at 11 bases. Losses at the gene ends were 4 bases for V and 3 bases for J; bases not matched to a gene: 14. This CDR3 has 17 amino acids. The germline gives CDR1 GTSNPN, CDR2 SVGIG (reference sequence). The CDR3 protein is CAWTLPGLAGGHYEQYF. The CDR3 coding sequence is TGTGCCTGGACCCTGCCCGGGCTAGCGGGGGGACACTACGAGCAGTACTTC. Drawing the rest from reference TRBV30 and TRBJ2-7, the complete variable domain is SQTIHQWPATLVQPVGSPLSLECTVEGTSNPNLYWYRQAAGRGLQLLFYSVGIGQISSEVPQNLSASRPQDRQFILSSKKLLLSDSGFYLCAWTLPGLAGGHYEQYFGPGTRLTVT.

The chain links TRBV5-4 to TRBJ1-2; 7 bases fit TRBD1. The V and J ends lost 0 bases and 2 bases, in that order; junction bases with no gene match: 4. The germline V gene has CDR1 SGHNT and CDR2 YYREEE (reference sequence). The CDR3 loop spans 15 amino acids. CDR3 protein: CASSLGQGQNYGYTF. CDR3 nucleotide sequence: TGTGCCAGCAGCTTGGGACAGGGTCAAAACTATGGCTACACCTTC.

The chain combines TRBV19 with TRBJ2-7; 9 bases are shared with TRBD2. Trimming at V came to 6 bases and at J to 2 bases, leaving 8 bases not matched to a gene. Germline CDR1 is LNHDA and CDR2 is SQIVND (reference sequence). CDR3 length: 15 amino acids. The CDR3 DNA reads TGTGCCAGTAGCACCGGGGGACTAGCCACCTACGAGCAGTACTTC. Amino acid sequence: CASSTGGLATYEQYF.

The chain is built from TRBV19 and TRBJ2-1, with 7 bases fitting TRBD2. The length of the CDR3 is 12 residues. The V and J ends lost 6 bases and 10 bases, in that order; junction bases with no gene match: 6. Germline V gives CDR1 LNHDA, CDR2 SQIVND (reference sequence). The CDR3 loop is CASSRTSWEQFF. CDR3 sequence (DNA): TGTGCCAGTAGCCGGACTAGTTGGGAGCAGTTCTTC.

The chain employs TRBV4-2 and TRBJ2-3, with D perhaps given as TRBD1 or TRBD2 (6 bases each). The CDR3 runs 17 residues. Germline assignment: CDR1 LGHNA and CDR2 YNFKEQ. V lost 0 bases and J lost 2, with 15 bases in between. CDR3 loop: CASSQDEYGGPTDTQYF. CDR3 DNA: TGTGCCAGCAGCCAAGATGAGTACGGGGGCCCCACAGATACGCAGTATTTT.

The rearrangement links TRBV7-2 to TRBJ2-2, with D perhaps TRBD2 (5 bases). V gave up 1 base and J gave up 0 bases, with 9 bases separating them. The germline V gene encodes CDR1 SGHTA and CDR2 FQGNSA. CDR3 length equals 16 residues. CDR3 DNA: TGTGCCAGCAGCTTAGGGGCTAGCCCGAACACCGGGGAGCTGTTTTTT. This translates into CASSLGASPNTGELFF.

As concerns this clone: The same CDR3 is also encoded by other DNA sequences in this sample. The CDR3 coding sequence is TGTGCCATCAGTGAGTCGGGCAGCAATGAGCAGTTCTTC. Translated, it gives CAISESGSNEQFF. The chain is built from TRBV10-3 and TRBJ2-1; D is undetermined. In germline, CDR1 is ENHRY, CDR2 SYGVKD. This CDR3 spans 13 amino acids. V gave up 0 bases and J gave up 6 bases, with 6 bases separating them.